Shown below are 29 T cell receptor beta chains from a single sample sequenced in a study of T-cell reconstitution after alpha-beta-depleted transplantation in children. The authors prepared the TCRbeta library with unique molecular identifiers. In TCRdb, the PCR reads were re-called with MiXCR into one record per CDR3 protein. The sample carries about 97,000 distinct CDR3 sequences, 7% to 8% recorded once. Sequencing was performed on PBMCs, taken before TCRalphabeta/CD19-depleted stem cell transplant. The receptors originated from a boy between 2 and 10 years old with acute lymphoblastic leukemia, due to receive a stem cell transplant.

The V and J genes are TRBV14 and TRBJ2-5; D call uncertain. The CDR3 sequence is 13 residues long. V was shortened by 1 base and J by 4 bases, with 7 bases between the two germline ends. Germline CDR1 SGHDN, CDR2 FVKESK. CDR3 region: CASSQGGGETQYF. CDR3 nucleotide sequence: TGTGCCAGCAGCCAAGGCGGTGGAGAGACCCAGTACTTC.

This clonotype appeared many times. This sequence joins TRBV6-1 and TRBJ1-6; weak D call: TRBD1 (6 bases). The CDR3 has 15 amino acids. From germline, CDR1 is MNHNS and CDR2 SASEGT. V was pared by 7 bases and J by 0 bases, with 10 bases between. In nucleotides, the CDR3 is TGTGCCAGCATTCCGGACAGCTCCTATAATTCACCCCTCCACTTT. The encoded protein is CASIPDSSYNSPLHF.

The V and J genes are TRBV15 and TRBJ1-5; no clear D. The V gene lost 5 bases and the J gene lost 4 bases, with 15 bases spanning the gap. The CDR3 loop spans 15 amino acids. Germline V gives CDR1 LNHNV, CDR2 YYDKDF (reference sequence). CDR3 residues: CATSYGSPWNQPQHF. The CDR3 DNA reads as TGTGCCACCAGCTACGGGTCACCCTGGAATCAGCCCCAGCATTTT.

This chain connects TRBV6-1 to TRBJ2-3; 10 positions match TRBD2. CDR1 and CDR2 from the germline V gene are MNHNS and SASEGT. V shed 8 bases, J shed 4 bases, and the junction held 9 bases outside the gene matches. There are 15 residues in the CDR3. CDR3 protein: CASPGLANGADTQYF. The CDR3 DNA follows: TGTGCCAGCCCGGGACTAGCGAATGGGGCAGATACGCAGTATTTT.

The V call is TRBV6-5, the J call TRBJ1-1, with a weak D call TRBD1 (6 bases). V was trimmed by 5 bases and J by 1 base, leaving 17 bases between them. Per the germline V gene, CDR1 is MNHEY and CDR2 is SVGAGI. The CDR3 contains 16 residues. Here the CDR3 reads CASSTRQAPGNTEAFF. The CDR3 DNA reads TGTGCCAGCAGTACTCGACAGGCGCCGGGGAACACTGAAGCTTTCTTT.

This clonotype was recorded a few times. The CDR3: CASSLALPTETQYF. The CDR3 DNA reads as TGTGCCAGCAGCTTAGCCTTACCAACGGAGACCCAGTACTTC. The V call is TRBV13, the J call TRBJ2-5, with no clear D. Germline V gives CDR1 PRHDT, CDR2 FYEKMQ (reference sequence). The CDR3 runs 14 residues. V was shortened by 1 base and J by 5 bases, with 11 bases between the two germline ends.

This clonotype occurred a few times. The CDR3 loop is CASSLPGVQETQYF. In nucleotides, the CDR3 is TGTGCCAGCAGCCTCCCGGGGGTACAAGAGACCCAGTACTTC. V and J are TRBV7-2 and TRBJ2-5, with a possible D match to TRBD2 (6 bases). V was trimmed by 5 bases and J by 2 bases, leaving 12 bases between them. CDR3 size: 14 residues. Germline V lookup: CDR1 SGHTA, CDR2 FQGNSA.

At least ten counts were recorded for this clonotype. The rearrangement links TRBV12-3 or TRBV12-4 to TRBJ2-6, with unresolved D. V gave up 2 bases and J gave up 0 bases, with 5 bases separating them. This CDR3 region has 15 residues. The chain's CDR3 is CASSLSSSGANVLTF. Here the CDR3 DNA reads TGTGCCAGCAGTTTAAGCAGCTCTGGGGCCAACGTCCTGACTTTC.

This clonotype was seen ten or more times. The genes are TRBV7-2 and TRBJ2-3, with 9 bases lining up with TRBD1. The J segment lost 1 base and the V segment lost 5 bases, leaving 4 bases of the junction unmatched. This CDR3 region has 15 residues. CDR1 SGHTA and CDR2 FQGNSA come from the germline V gene. The CDR3 nucleotides are TGTGCCAGCAGCAAACGGACAGGGGGCACAGATACGCAGTATTTT. Amino acid sequence: CASSKRTGGTDTQYF.

The chain combines TRBV20-1 with TRBJ2-2; TRBD2 agrees at 7 bases. With 5 bases clipped from V and 1 base from J, the junction kept 7 bases outside the gene matches. CDR1 and CDR2 (germline): DFQATT, SNEGSKA (reference sequence). This CDR3 spans 15 amino acids. CDR3 nucleotides: TGCAGTGCTGAGGGAGCGGGGTGGAACACCGGGGAGCTGTTTTTT. Encoded protein: CSAEGAGWNTGELFF.

This clonotype was recorded many times. This chain uses TRBV29-1 with TRBJ1-2; a weak D match, TRBD1 (6 bases). The germline CDR1 and CDR2 sequences are SQVTM and ANQGSEA. V was clipped by 5 bases and J by 4 bases, with 8 bases between them. The CDR3 runs to 11 residues. CDR3 sequence: CSVRQVYGYTF. The CDR3 DNA reads as TGCAGCGTTCGACAGGTCTATGGCTACACCTTC. Full variable domain (remainder filled in from reference TRBV29-1 and TRBJ1-2): SAVISQKPSRDICQRGTSLTIQCQVDSQVTMMFWYRQQPGQSLTLIATANQGSEATYESGFVIDKFPISRPNLTFSTLTVSNMSPEDSSIYLCSVRQVYGYTFGSGTRLTVV.

This clonotype was recorded at least ten times. The chain is built from TRBV7-6 and TRBJ2-5; TRBD1 matches 8 bases. CDR1 and CDR2 from the germline V gene are SGHVS and FNYEAQ. V was clipped by 4 bases and J by 1 base; unmatched bases: 8. CDR3 length: 16 residues. The CDR3 spells CASSSTGTGFQETQYF. The CDR3 bases are TGTGCCAGCAGCTCAACCGGGACAGGATTCCAAGAGACCCAGTACTTC.

This chain connects TRBV6-4 to TRBJ2-3; 10 bases agree with TRBD2. The V segment lost 0 bases and the J segment 4 bases; nucleotides outside the gene matches: 4. The germline CDR1 and CDR2 sequences are MRHNA and SNTAGT. There are 16 residues in the CDR3. The CDR3 is CASSDSVAGGSDTQYF. In DNA, the CDR3 is TGTGCCAGCAGTGACTCGGTAGCGGGGGGATCAGATACGCAGTATTTT.

This clonotype was seen ten or more times. The V call is TRBV4-1, the J call TRBJ2-2; D remains ambiguous. Germline V gives CDR1 MGHRA, CDR2 YSYEKL. This CDR3 is built from 17 residues. The ends were cut back, 0 bases at V and 4 bases at J, with 15 bases in the middle. The CDR3 protein is CASSQDYDRVPTGELFF. The CDR3 DNA follows: TGCGCCAGCAGCCAAGATTACGATAGGGTCCCCACCGGGGAGCTGTTTTTT.

This clonotype was seen only a few times. The chain recombines TRBV7-9 with TRBJ2-1; TRBD2 matches 12 bases. The CDR3 is 14 residues long. CDR1 and CDR2 from the germline V gene are SEHNR and FQNEAQ (reference sequence). The trim removed 5 bases at V and 9 bases at J, leaving 5 bases unmatched. In DNA, the CDR3 is TGTGCCAGCAGCCCCAGACTAGCGGGGGTTGAGCAGTTCTTC. It yields the protein CASSPRLAGVEQFF.

This sequence joins TRBV14 and TRBJ1-6; D is undetermined. The CDR3 contains 13 residues. V was clipped by 4 bases and J by 10 bases, with 11 bases between them. Germline V gene data show CDR1 as SGHDN and CDR2 as FVKESK. The CDR3 nucleotides are TGTGCCAGCAGCCCATTCGACCTCTCACCCCTCCACTTT. It specifies CASSPFDLSPLHF. The whole variable domain, remainder taken from reference TRBV14 and TRBJ1-6, is EAGVTQFPSHSVIEKGQTVTLRCDPISGHDNLYWYRRVMGKEIKFLLHFVKESKQDESGMPNNRFLAERTGGTYSTLKVQPAELEDSGVYFCASSPFDLSPLHFGNGTRLTVT.

This clonotype was seen ten or more times. This chain joins TRBV7-9 and TRBJ2-7; a possible D gene is TRBD2 (5 bases). Germline V gene data show CDR1 as SEHNR and CDR2 as FQNEAQ (reference sequence). The length of the CDR3 is 13 residues. V was cut by 1 base and J by 3 bases, with 7 bases left in between. As DNA, the CDR3 is TGTGCCAGCAGCTTAGGTCGGGACTACGAGCAGTACTTC. This translates into CASSLGRDYEQYF.

In this sample, this clonotype turned up many times. The chain recombines TRBV12-3 or TRBV12-4 with TRBJ1-4; 7 nucleotides match TRBD1. Losses at the gene ends were 3 bases for V and 8 bases for J; bases not matched to a gene: 12. The CDR3 runs to 16 residues. CDR3: CASSFKSTGRGEKLFF. DNA for the CDR3: TGTGCCAGCAGTTTTAAATCGACAGGGAGGGGGGAAAAACTGTTTTTT.

The chain joins TRBV24-1 to TRBJ2-5; TRBD2 matches at 13 bases. The V gene's germline CDR1 is KGHDR and CDR2 SFDVKD. The junction had 8 bases not matched to a gene; V was cut back by 5 bases and J by 0 bases. The CDR3 totals 18 residues. The CDR3 sequence is CATSGQTSGGNYQETQYF. The DNA for the CDR3 is TGTGCCACCAGTGGTCAGACTAGCGGGGGGAACTACCAAGAGACCCAGTACTTC.

The chain uses TRBV5-1 and TRBJ1-2, with 7 nucleotides matching TRBD1. The ends lost 4 bases at V and 7 bases at J; junction bases unmatched: 7. Germline CDR1 reads SGHRS; CDR2 reads YFSETQ. The CDR3 consists of 13 residues. CDR3 region: CASSPDRSSGYTF. DNA for the CDR3: TGCGCCAGCAGCCCGGACAGGTCCTCTGGCTACACCTTC.

The chain joins TRBV5-1 to TRBJ2-1, with a weak D call TRBD2 (5 bases). Germline CDR1 is SGHRS and CDR2 is YFSETQ. The CDR3 runs 12 residues. Trimming shortened V by 4 bases and J by 9 bases, and 11 bases separated the two germline ends. The CDR3 DNA follows: TGCGCCAGCAGCGAGTACAGCGGTGAGCAGTTCTTC. It specifies CASSEYSGEQFF.

The gene calls are TRBV5-6 and TRBJ2-7; maybe TRBD1 (6 bases). Between the trimmed V and J ends, which lost 1 base and 5 bases, there was a span of 10 bases. The CDR3 length is 13 residues. CDR1 and CDR2 (germline): SGHDT, YYEEEE. The CDR3 DNA is TGTGCCAGCAGCTTGACAGGGATTGACGAGCAGTACTTC. Amino acids: CASSLTGIDEQYF.

The CDR3 nucleotides read TGTGCCACTGGGACTAGCGGGGGGCAAACATACAATGAGCAGTTCTTC. The encoded protein is CATGTSGGQTYNEQFF. The gene calls are TRBV2 and TRBJ2-1, with 15 bases identical to TRBD2. The ends lost 10 bases at V and 4 bases at J; junction bases unmatched: 8. The germline V gene has CDR1 SNHLY and CDR2 FYNNEI. The CDR3 sequence is 16 residues long.

V gene TRBV7-8 combines with J gene TRBJ1-1, with D unresolved. The ends were cut back, 5 bases at V and 2 bases at J, with 12 bases in the middle. The CDR3 length is 14 residues. Germline CDR1 and CDR2: SGHVS and FQNEAQ. Here the CDR3 reads CASSHDGLNTEAFF. The CDR3 DNA follows: TGTGCCAGCAGCCACGACGGTTTAAACACTGAAGCTTTCTTT.

This clonotype has just a few counts. The gene calls are TRBV5-1 and TRBJ1-4; 9 nucleotides align to TRBD1. With V trimmed by 0 bases and J by 6 bases, 3 bases remained unmatched. This CDR3 region has 15 residues. CDR1 SGHRS and CDR2 YFSETQ come from the germline V gene. CDR3 amino acids: CASSLEDRGYEKLFF. The CDR3, as DNA: TGCGCCAGCAGCTTGGAAGACAGGGGGTATGAAAAACTGTTTTTT. Supplemented by reference TRBV5-1 and TRBJ1-4, the full variable domain reads KAGVTQTPRYLIKTRGQQVTLSCSPISGHRSVSWYQQTPGQGLQFLFEYFSETQRNKGNFPGRFSGRQFSNSRSEMNVSTLELGDSALYLCASSLEDRGYEKLFFGSGTQLSVL.

The chain joins TRBV2 to TRBJ1-2; TRBD1 is a possible D gene (6 bases). In germline, CDR1 is SNHLY, CDR2 FYNNEI. The V end was cut by 5 bases, the J end by 8 bases, with 21 bases between. The CDR3 spans 15 residues. CDR3 amino acids: CASSPFRDPGGGYTF. The CDR3 coding sequence is TGTGCCAGCAGTCCTTTCCGGGACCCCGGGGGCGGCTACACCTTC.

The chain recombines TRBV29-1 with TRBJ1-1; D remains unclear. CDR1 SQVTM and CDR2 ANQGSEA come from the germline V gene. Trimming stripped 5 bases from V and 9 bases from J, with 19 bases between. This CDR3 is built from 13 residues. As DNA, the CDR3 is TGCAGCGTTCGTGGGCCGAACTCGGGAAAAGCTTTCTTT. This sequence encodes CSVRGPNSGKAFF.

This clonotype occurred a few times. The chain couples TRBV2 to TRBJ2-2, with 8 bases matching TRBD2. V was clipped by 7 bases and J by 7 bases; unmatched bases: 8. This CDR3 spans 14 amino acids. Germline CDR1 is SNHLY and CDR2 is FYNNEI. This chain's CDR3 is CASKDGGESGELFF. In DNA form, the CDR3 reads TGTGCCAGCAAGGACGGGGGGGAAAGCGGGGAGCTGTTTTTT.

This clonotype was observed a handful of times. This chain links TRBV4-2 with TRBJ2-7; tentatively, D is TRBD2 (7 bases). Trimming shortened V by 0 bases and J by 7 bases, and 19 bases separated the two germline ends. Germline V CDR1 and CDR2: LGHNA, YNFKEQ. The CDR3 is made up of 16 amino acids. CDR3 region: CASSQDDGTGGEEQYF. CDR3 sequence (DNA): TGTGCCAGCAGCCAAGACGACGGGACGGGGGGCGAGGAGCAGTACTTC.